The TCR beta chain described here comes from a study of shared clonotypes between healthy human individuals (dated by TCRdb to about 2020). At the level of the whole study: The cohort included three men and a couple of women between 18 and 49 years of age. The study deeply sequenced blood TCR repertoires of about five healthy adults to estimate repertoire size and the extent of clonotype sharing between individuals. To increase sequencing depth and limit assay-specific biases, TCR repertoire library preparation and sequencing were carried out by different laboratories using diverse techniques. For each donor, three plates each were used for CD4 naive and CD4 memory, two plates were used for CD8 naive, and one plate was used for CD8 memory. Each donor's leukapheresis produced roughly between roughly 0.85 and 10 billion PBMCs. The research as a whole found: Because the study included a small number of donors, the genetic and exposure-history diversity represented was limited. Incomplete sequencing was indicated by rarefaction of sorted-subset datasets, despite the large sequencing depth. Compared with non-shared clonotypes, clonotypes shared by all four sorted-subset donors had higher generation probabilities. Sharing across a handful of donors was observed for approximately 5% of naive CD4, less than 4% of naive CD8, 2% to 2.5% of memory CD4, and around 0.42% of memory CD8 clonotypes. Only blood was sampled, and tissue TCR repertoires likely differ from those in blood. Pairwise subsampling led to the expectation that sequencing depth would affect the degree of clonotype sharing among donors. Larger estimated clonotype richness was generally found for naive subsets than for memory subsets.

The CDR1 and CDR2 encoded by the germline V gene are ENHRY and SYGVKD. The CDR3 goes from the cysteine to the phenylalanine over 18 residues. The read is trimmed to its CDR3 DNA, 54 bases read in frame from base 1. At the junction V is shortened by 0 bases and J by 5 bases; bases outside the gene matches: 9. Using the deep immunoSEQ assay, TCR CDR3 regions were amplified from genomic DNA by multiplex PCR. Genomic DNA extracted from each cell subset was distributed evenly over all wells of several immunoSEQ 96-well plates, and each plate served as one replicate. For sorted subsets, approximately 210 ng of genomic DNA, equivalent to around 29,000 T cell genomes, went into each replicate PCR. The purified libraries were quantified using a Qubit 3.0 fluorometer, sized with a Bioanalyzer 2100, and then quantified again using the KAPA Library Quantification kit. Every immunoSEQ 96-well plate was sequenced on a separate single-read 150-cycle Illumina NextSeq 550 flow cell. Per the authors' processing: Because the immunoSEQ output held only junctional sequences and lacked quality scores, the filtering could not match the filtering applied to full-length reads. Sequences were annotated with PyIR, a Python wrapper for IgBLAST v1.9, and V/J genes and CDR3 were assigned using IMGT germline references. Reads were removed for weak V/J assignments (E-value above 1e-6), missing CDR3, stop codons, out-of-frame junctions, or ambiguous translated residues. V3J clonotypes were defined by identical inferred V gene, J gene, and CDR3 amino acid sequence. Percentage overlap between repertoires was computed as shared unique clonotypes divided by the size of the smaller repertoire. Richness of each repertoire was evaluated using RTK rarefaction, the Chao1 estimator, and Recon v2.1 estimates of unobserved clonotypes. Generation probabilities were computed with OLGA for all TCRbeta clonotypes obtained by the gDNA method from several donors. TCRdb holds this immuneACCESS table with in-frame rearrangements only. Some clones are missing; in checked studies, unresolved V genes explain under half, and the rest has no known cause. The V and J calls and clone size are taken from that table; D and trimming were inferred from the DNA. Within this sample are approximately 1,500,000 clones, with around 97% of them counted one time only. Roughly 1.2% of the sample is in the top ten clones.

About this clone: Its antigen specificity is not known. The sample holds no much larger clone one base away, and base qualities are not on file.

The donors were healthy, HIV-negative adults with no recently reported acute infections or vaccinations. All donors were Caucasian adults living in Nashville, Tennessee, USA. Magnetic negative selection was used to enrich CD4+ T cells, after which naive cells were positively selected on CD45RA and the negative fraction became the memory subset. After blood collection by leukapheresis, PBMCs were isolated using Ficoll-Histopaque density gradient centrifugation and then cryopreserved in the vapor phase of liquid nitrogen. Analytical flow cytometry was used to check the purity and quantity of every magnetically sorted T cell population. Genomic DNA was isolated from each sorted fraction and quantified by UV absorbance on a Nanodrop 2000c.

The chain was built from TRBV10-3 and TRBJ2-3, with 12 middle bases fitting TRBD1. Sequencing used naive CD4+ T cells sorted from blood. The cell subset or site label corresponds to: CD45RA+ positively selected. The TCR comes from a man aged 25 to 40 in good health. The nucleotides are TGTGCCATCAGTGAGTCTCCCGGGACAGGGGGCTTTAGAGATACGCAGTATTTT. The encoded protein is CAISESPGTGGFRDTQYF.